This T cell receptor beta chain was sequenced for a study of cytomegalovirus exposure and HLA in healthy donors. General observations from the study: In a later analysis, TCR beta V- and J-gene trimming was associated with a missense DCLRE1C variant.

The PCR ran on 60 Vbeta and 13 Jbeta primers. Libraries were prepared by immunoSEQ multiplex PCR; TCRdb keeps only in-frame clonotypes and omits some of them. The table has roughly 100,000 clones, roughly two thirds seen once. The CDR3 totals 14 residues. Germline CDR1 reads LNHDA; CDR2 reads SQIVND (reference sequence). V was trimmed by 5 bases and J by 0 bases, leaving 10 bases between them. As concerns this clone: Its antigen remains unknown.

The sequenced sample was PBMCs. This sequence originates from a man aged 25 to 45 in good health and CMV-seronegative. V usage is TRBV19 and J usage is TRBJ1-1; maybe TRBD1 (5 bases). The chain's CDR3 is CASSFGHLNTEAFF. The CDR3 DNA reads as TGTGCCAGTAGTTTCGGACATTTGAACACTGAAGCTTTCTTT.